A selection of T cell receptor beta chains follows, all from one sample in a study of OX40 agonist ivuxolimab in advanced cancers. Assay: immunoSEQ multiplex PCR; the TCRdb copy retains only in-frame clones and omits some. The repertoire includes approximately 43,000 clones, 87% of them detected once, and 35% to 40% sits in the top ten. The input for sequencing was CD4+ or CD8+ T cells sorted from blood, taken in a trial of the OX40 agonist ivuxolimab. Source of these receptors: an adult with an advanced solid tumor such as melanoma, head and neck, liver or kidney cancer. The CDR3 runs from the conserved cysteine through the conserved F or W. D genes are given only for firm matches. Not every row has a clone size; where given, it reads once, few, many or a size class.

V	length	size	D	J	CDR3	DNA
TRBV2	15	few	-	TRBJ1-5	CASSVGQAINQPQHF	TGTGCCAGCAGTGTAGGCCAGGCGATCAATCAGCCCCAGCATTTT
TRBV7-9	15	-	TRBD2	TRBJ2-5	CASSRASGGQETQYF	TGTGCCAGCAGTCGAGCTAGCGGGGGCCAAGAGACCCAGTACTTC
TRBV9	15	-	TRBD2	TRBJ2-3	CASTASGSGTDTQYF	TGTGCCAGCACCGCTAGCGGGAGTGGTACAGATACGCAGTATTTT
TRBV4-2	15	once	TRBD2	TRBJ2-7	CASSRRRERGYEQYF	TGTGCCAGCAGCCGAAGAAGGGAGCGGGGGTACGAGCAGTACTTC
TRBV4-2	16	-	-	TRBJ2-7	CASSQETNSAAYEQYF	TGTGCCAGCAGCCAAGAGACGAACTCAGCAGCCTACGAGCAGTACTTC
TRBV16	13	-	-	TRBJ1-1	CASSQQQNTEAFF	TGTGCCAGCAGCCAACAACAGAACACTGAAGCTTTCTTT
TRBV6-1	13	few	TRBD2	TRBJ2-7	CASGLAGGREQYF	TGTGCCAGCGGATTAGCGGGAGGGCGGGAGCAGTACTTC
TRBV6-5	13	-	-	TRBJ1-5	CASTHREGQPQHF	TGTGCCAGCACACATCGGGAGGGTCAGCCCCAGCATTTT
TRBV6-1	15	-	TRBD1	TRBJ2-5	CASRPGTGGKETQYF	TGTGCCAGCAGGCCCGGGACAGGGGGCAAGGAGACCCAGTACTTC
TRBV19	15	-	TRBD1	TRBJ2-7	CASSVPGQNSYEQYF	TGTGCCAGTAGTGTTCCGGGACAGAACTCCTACGAGCAGTACTTC
TRBV7-2	13	once	-	TRBJ1-5	CASSFDWNQPQHF	TGTGCCAGCAGCTTTGATTGGAATCAGCCCCAGCATTTT
TRBV6-1	16	-	TRBD2	TRBJ2-2	CASSEVAGGITGELFF	TGTGCCAGCAGTGAAGTGGCGGGAGGGATAACCGGGGAGCTGTTTTTT
TRBV2	11	-	TRBD1	TRBJ2-5	CASAQGETQYF	TGTGCCAGCGCACAGGGGGAGACCCAGTACTTC
TRBV6-1	13	-	TRBD1	TRBJ1-6	CASGDRGNSPLHF	TGTGCCAGCGGGGACAGGGGAAATTCACCCCTCCACTTT
TRBV4-1	15	-	-	TRBJ2-1	CASSQETGGGNEQFF	TGCGCCAGCAGCCAAGAGACCGGAGGGGGGAATGAGCAGTTCTTC
TRBV6-6	13	-	-	TRBJ2-5	CASSSRGPETQYF	TGTGCCAGCAGTTCTCGAGGCCCGGAGACCCAGTACTTC
TRBV28	14	-	-	TRBJ2-3	CASSTNGGTDTQYF	TGTGCCAGCAGTACAAATGGCGGCACAGATACGCAGTATTTT
TRBV11-2	19	-	TRBD2	TRBJ2-1	CASRGVTVAGGPNVNEQFF	TGTGCCAGCAGGGGCGTGACGGTAGCGGGAGGGCCGAATGTCAATGAGCAGTTCTTC
TRBV5-8	16	-	TRBD1	TRBJ1-4	CASSPKLTGGNEKLFF	TGTGCCAGCAGCCCTAAACTGACAGGGGGCAATGAAAAACTGTTTTTT
TRBV11-2	17	-	TRBD2	TRBJ2-3	CASSVRTSGVSTDTQYF	TGTGCCAGCAGCGTACGGACTAGCGGGGTTAGCACAGATACGCAGTATTTT
TRBV5-4	14	-	-	TRBJ1-2	CASSSGLANYGYTF	TGTGCCAGCAGTTCAGGTTTAGCTAACTATGGCTACACCTTC
TRBV7-3	15	-	TRBD2	TRBJ2-5	CASSLLAGGVETQYF	TGTGCCAGCAGCTTACTAGCGGGGGGCGTGGAGACCCAGTACTTC
TRBV6-5	13	-	-	TRBJ2-3	CASSFPWGDTQYF	TGTGCCAGCAGTTTCCCCTGGGGAGATACGCAGTATTTT
TRBV4-1	16	-	TRBD2	TRBJ2-3	CASSLNSGRGADTQYF	TGCGCCAGCAGCCTTAATAGCGGGAGGGGTGCAGATACGCAGTATTTT
TRBV5-1	15	-	TRBD2	TRBJ2-1	CASSFTSGVHNEQFF	TGCGCCAGCAGCTTTACTAGCGGGGTACACAATGAGCAGTTCTTC
TRBV19	15	-	TRBD1	TRBJ1-2	CASSSLNTGAYGYTF	TGTGCCAGTAGTAGCCTAAATACAGGGGCCTATGGCTACACCTTC